The 26 T cell receptor beta chains listed next were all sequenced from one sample in a study of cytomegalovirus exposure and HLA in healthy donors. PCR primers comprised 60 Vbeta and 13 Jbeta primers. Data came from immunoSEQ multiplex PCR; TCRdb stores just in-frame clones and leaves some out. The table lists fewer than 200,000 clones, around 87% of them singletons. Specimen: PBMCs. The receptors were gathered from a boy between 2 and 10 years old in good health and CMV-seronegative.

CDR3 sequence reads: CASKEPGLFGTQYF. The DNA for the CDR3 is TGTGCCAGTAAGGAACCAGGGCTGTTTGGGACCCAGTACTTC. This rearrangement joins TRBV6-1 to TRBJ2-5; perhaps TRBD1 as D (5 bases). Germline-derived CDR1 and CDR2 are MNHNS and SASEGT. This CDR3 contains 14 residues. The V gene lost 9 bases and the J gene lost 7 bases, with 21 bases spanning the gap.

V is TRBV9 and J is TRBJ2-7; maybe TRBD1 (5 bases). The CDR3 spans 13 residues. The germline gives CDR1 SGDLS, CDR2 YYNGEE. Trimming left V 3 bases short and J 3 bases short, with 10 bases between. CDR3 region: CASSARDSYEQYF. CDR3 nucleotide sequence: TGTGCCAGCAGCGCCCGAGACAGCTACGAGCAGTACTTC. Using reference TRBV9 and TRBJ2-7 for the parts outside the CDR3, the full variable domain is DSGVTQTPKHLITATGQRVTLRCSPRSGDLSVYWYQQSLDQGLQFLIQYYNGEERAKGNILERFSAQQFPDLHSELNLSSLELGDSALYFCASSARDSYEQYFGPGTRLTVT.

This chain links TRBV5-5 with TRBJ1-2, with TRBD1 matching over 7 bases. The CDR3 is made up of 14 amino acids. Trimming removed 5 bases from V and 1 base from J; junction bases left unmatched: 5. Germline V gene sequence: CDR1 SGHKS, CDR2 YYEKEE (reference sequence). CDR3: CASRRDSNNYGYTF. CDR3 bases: TGTGCCAGCAGACGGGACAGCAATAACTATGGCTACACCTTC. Full variable domain (missing parts from reference TRBV5-5 and TRBJ1-2): DAGVTQSPTHLIKTRGQQVTLRCSPISGHKSVSWYQQVLGQGPQFIFQYYEKEERGRGNFPDRFSARQFPNYSSELNVNALLLGDSALYLCASRRDSNNYGYTFGSGTRLTVV.

The chain uses TRBV11-2 and TRBJ1-1; no definite D call. CDR3 length: 13 residues. Germline CDR1 reads SGHAT; CDR2 reads FQNNGV. V gave up 4 bases and J gave up 0 bases, with 6 bases separating them. CDR3 sequence reads: CASSWEVNTEAFF. CDR3 DNA: TGTGCCAGCAGCTGGGAGGTGAACACTGAAGCTTTCTTT. Variable domain in full (rest from reference TRBV11-2 and TRBJ1-1): EAGVAQSPRYKIIEKRQSVAFWCNPISGHATLYWYQQILGQGPKLLIQFQNNGVVDDSQLPKDRFSAERLKGVDSTLKIQPAKLEDSAVYLCASSWEVNTEAFFGQGTRLTVV.

The gene calls are TRBV13 and TRBJ2-3, with D possibly matching TRBD1 (5 bases). CDR3 length: 15 amino acids. CDR1 PRHDT and CDR2 FYEKMQ come from the germline V gene (reference sequence). V lost 4 bases to trimming and J lost 0 bases, with 11 bases between them. The CDR3 loop is CASSWGSVSTDTQYF. Here the CDR3 DNA reads TGTGCCAGCAGCTGGGGCAGTGTGAGCACAGATACGCAGTATTTT.

The chain couples TRBV28 to TRBJ2-3, with D unclear. Germline values: CDR1 MDHEN, CDR2 SYDVKM. Between the trimmed V and J ends, which lost 2 bases and 2 bases, there was a span of 11 bases. This CDR3 contains 15 residues. Here the CDR3 reads CASSLPSSYTDTQYF. The CDR3 DNA follows: TGTGCCAGCAGTTTACCTAGTTCTTACACAGATACGCAGTATTTT.

V gene TRBV5-1 combines with J gene TRBJ2-1; the match to TRBD2 covers 12 bases. CDR3 length: 18 amino acids. CDR1 and CDR2 from the germline V gene are SGHRS and YFSETQ. J gave up 10 bases and V 0 bases, and 14 bases lay outside the gene matches. CDR3 amino acids: CASSLGSRLAGGTEEQFF. The CDR3 DNA is TGCGCCAGCAGCTTGGGAAGTCGGCTAGCGGGAGGGACGGAGGAGCAGTTCTTC. Variable domain in full (rest from reference TRBV5-1 and TRBJ2-1): KAGVTQTPRYLIKTRGQQVTLSCSPISGHRSVSWYQQTPGQGLQFLFEYFSETQRNKGNFPGRFSGRQFSNSRSEMNVSTLELGDSALYLCASSLGSRLAGGTEEQFFGPGTRLTVL.

This rearrangement joins TRBV5-6 to TRBJ2-3; TRBD2 agrees at 11 bases. Germline CDR1 is SGHDT and CDR2 is YYEEEE. The CDR3 covers 15 residues. J lost 6 bases, V lost 4 bases, and 7 bases had no gene match. This chain's CDR3 is CASSAGTSGSDTQYF. CDR3 bases: TGTGCCAGCAGCGCCGGGACTAGCGGTTCCGATACGCAGTATTTT.

The rearrangement links TRBV5-4 to TRBJ2-3, with TRBD2 matching 8 bases. Per the germline V gene, CDR1 is SGHNT and CDR2 is YYREEE (reference sequence). CDR3 length equals 14 residues. J lost 1 base, V lost 4 bases, and 2 bases had no gene match. CDR3: CASSAGGGTDTQYF. CDR3 DNA sequence: TGTGCCAGCAGCGCGGGAGGCGGCACAGATACGCAGTATTTT.

The rearrangement links TRBV11-3 to TRBJ1-2, with D possibly TRBD1 on 5 matching bases. The CDR3 covers 16 residues. Trimming took 0 bases from V and 1 from J, leaving 12 bases between them. Germline values: CDR1 SGHNT, CDR2 YENEEA. CDR3 sequence (DNA): TGTGCCAGCAGCTTAGATGCAGGGCAGCGTAACTATGGCTACACCTTC. This gives the protein CASSLDAGQRNYGYTF.

This clone was seen a handful of times. The gene calls are TRBV6-5 and TRBJ2-1, with D hard to call. Trimming shortened V by 4 bases and J by 8 bases, and 9 bases separated the two germline ends. CDR1 MNHEY and CDR2 SVGAGI come from the germline V gene. The CDR3 spans 12 residues. Here the CDR3 reads CASSLLGHEQFF. In nucleotides, the CDR3 is TGTGCCAGCAGTTTGCTCGGTCATGAGCAGTTCTTC.

The rearrangement links TRBV7-2 to TRBJ1-5; D unresolved. Germline loops: CDR1 SGHTA, CDR2 FQGNSA. Trimming left V 4 bases short and J 3 bases short, with 4 bases between. CDR3 length: 12 amino acids. The CDR3 sequence: CASSSNNQPQHF. As DNA, the CDR3 is TGTGCCAGCAGCTCCAACAATCAGCCCCAGCATTTT. Looking up the rest from reference TRBV7-2 and TRBJ1-5 gives the full variable domain: GAGVSQSPSNKVTEKGKDVELRCDPISGHTALYWYRQSLGQGLEFLIYFQGNSAPDKSGLPSDRFSAERTGGSVSTLTIQRTQQEDSAVYLCASSSNNQPQHFGDGTRLSIL.

The chain uses TRBV5-1 and TRBJ1-4, with D tentatively TRBD1 (6 bases). This CDR3 has 15 residues. The V end was cut by 0 bases, the J end by 3 bases, with 9 bases between. The V gene's germline CDR1 is SGHRS and CDR2 YFSETQ. CDR3 region: CASSLARGPNEKLFF. The CDR3 coding sequence is TGCGCCAGCAGCTTGGCCAGGGGTCCTAATGAAAAACTGTTTTTT. Full variable domain (missing parts from reference TRBV5-1 and TRBJ1-4): KAGVTQTPRYLIKTRGQQVTLSCSPISGHRSVSWYQQTPGQGLQFLFEYFSETQRNKGNFPGRFSGRQFSNSRSEMNVSTLELGDSALYLCASSLARGPNEKLFFGSGTQLSVL.

The chain employs TRBV5-1 and TRBJ1-3; the match to TRBD1 covers 7 bases. Germline loops: CDR1 SGHRS, CDR2 YFSETQ. V was clipped by 0 bases and J by 8 bases; unmatched bases: 2. There are 13 residues in the CDR3. This CDR3 reads CASSLGQGDTIYF. The CDR3 DNA reads TGCGCCAGCAGCTTGGGACAGGGTGACACCATATATTTT.

The chain employs TRBV15 and TRBJ2-3, with 9 bases matching TRBD2. Germline lookup yields CDR1 LNHNV and CDR2 YYDKDF (reference sequence). CDR3 length equals 17 residues. After removal of 6 bases from V and 3 bases from J, the junction contained 13 bases not matched to a gene. The chain's CDR3 is CATRTSPRGRETDTQYF. The DNA of the CDR3 is TGTGCCACCAGGACCTCCCCCCGCGGGAGGGAAACAGATACGCAGTATTTT. Full variable domain (outside the CDR3, taken from reference TRBV15 and TRBJ2-3): DAMVIQNPRYQVTQFGKPVTLSCSQTLNHNVMYWYQQKSSQAPKLLFHYYDKDFNNEADTPDNFQSRRPNTSFCFLDIRSPGLGDTAMYLCATRTSPRGRETDTQYFGPGTRLTVL.

The V and J genes are TRBV11-2 and TRBJ2-3; D is undetermined. There are 15 residues in the CDR3. The germline gives CDR1 SGHAT, CDR2 FQNNGV. V was trimmed by 3 bases and J by 4 bases, leaving 14 bases between them. CDR3 DNA: TGTGCCAGCAGCTTGAGTCTGCAGGATGCAGATACGCAGTATTTT. This translates into CASSLSLQDADTQYF.

The chain is built from TRBV19 and TRBJ2-1; TRBD2 is a possible D gene (5 bases). V lost 8 bases to trimming and J lost 0 bases, with 14 bases between them. CDR1 is LNHDA, CDR2 SQIVND, per germline (reference sequence). The CDR3 loop spans 15 amino acids. The CDR3 coding sequence is TGTGCCAGTTCTCTAGGGAGTTCCTCCTACAATGAGCAGTTCTTC. Amino acid sequence: CASSLGSSSYNEQFF. The whole variable domain, remainder taken from reference TRBV19 and TRBJ2-1, is DGGITQSPKYLFRKEGQNVTLSCEQNLNHDAMYWYRQDPGQGLRLIYYSQIVNDFQKGDIAEGYSVSREKKESFPLTVTSAQKNPTAFYLCASSLGSSSYNEQFFGPGTRLTVL.

The chain combines TRBV7-3 with TRBJ2-1; D uncertain. Between the trimmed V and J ends, which lost 0 bases and 2 bases, there was a span of 11 bases. The CDR3 consists of 16 residues. Germline lookup yields CDR1 SGHTA and CDR2 FQGTGA. CDR3 DNA sequence: TGTGCCAGCAGCTTAACGTCCGGGTACACCTACAATGAGCAGTTCTTC. As protein: CASSLTSGYTYNEQFF.

This clone has just one count. The chain couples TRBV7-2 to TRBJ2-7, with D possibly matching TRBD2 (5 bases). The CDR3 covers 15 residues. Germline values: CDR1 SGHTA, CDR2 FQGNSA. Trimming took 1 base from V and 4 from J, leaving 14 bases between them. CDR3 in amino acids: CASSLDPGSAYEQYF. Written as DNA, the CDR3 is TGTGCCAGCAGCTTAGATCCGGGGTCGGCTTACGAGCAGTACTTC.

There are a few counts of this clone. V and J are TRBV5-6 and TRBJ2-1, with TRBD1 matching 9 bases. The CDR3 sequence is 14 residues long. The trim removed 3 bases at V and 10 bases at J, leaving 8 bases unmatched. In germline, CDR1 is SGHDT, CDR2 YYEEEE. For the CDR3, the DNA is TGTGCCAGCAGCTCCACAGGGGGCAAGGGAGAGCAGTTCTTC. It encodes CASSSTGGKGEQFF.

Comment on this clone: Mismatch with germline at one junction end may stem from a read error. The V gene is TRBV7-9, the J gene TRBJ2-1; D unclear. Germline V gene lookup returns CDR1 SEHNR and CDR2 FQNEAQ (reference sequence). The CDR3 sequence is 12 residues long. CDR3 amino acids: CSSSPQAMEQFF. The CDR3 DNA reads TGTTCCAGCAGCCCCCAGGCGATGGAGCAGTTCTTC.

The V call is TRBV28, the J call TRBJ2-1, with D perhaps matching TRBD2 (5 bases). CDR3 size: 15 residues. Germline CDR1 is MDHEN and CDR2 is SYDVKM. V lost 3 bases and J lost 3, with 12 bases in between. The CDR3 region is CASSLRAGVYNEQFF. Here the CDR3 DNA reads TGTGCCAGCAGTTTGCGAGCCGGGGTCTACAATGAGCAGTTCTTC.

V is TRBV30 and J is TRBJ2-7; TRBD1 matches 10 bases. V was clipped by 3 bases and J by 4 bases; unmatched bases: 6. Germline-derived CDR1 and CDR2 are GTSNPN and SVGIG (reference sequence). The CDR3 has 14 residues. The CDR3 sequence is CAWSRDRGRYEQYF. CDR3 bases: TGTGCCTGGAGCCGAGACAGGGGGCGTTACGAGCAGTACTTC. Complete variable domain (other parts from reference TRBV30 and TRBJ2-7): SQTIHQWPATLVQPVGSPLSLECTVEGTSNPNLYWYRQAAGRGLQLLFYSVGIGQISSEVPQNLSASRPQDRQFILSSKKLLLSDSGFYLCAWSRDRGRYEQYFGPGTRLTVT.

This chain connects TRBV19 to TRBJ2-7; 7 bases match TRBD1. The CDR3 is 14 amino acids. CDR1 and CDR2 (germline): LNHDA, SQIVND (reference sequence). V lost 2 bases to trimming and J lost 1 base; unmatched junction nucleotides: 2. CDR3 region: CASSIHRGSYEQYF. CDR3 DNA: TGTGCCAGTAGTATACACAGGGGTTCCTACGAGCAGTACTTC.

The CDR3 loop is CASSLRRGTAPGELFF. The CDR3 DNA reads as TGCGCCAGCAGCCTACGACGGGGGACGGCCCCCGGGGAGCTGTTTTTT. The V and J genes are TRBV5-1 and TRBJ2-2; D might be TRBD2 (6 bases). The V end was cut by 4 bases, the J end by 6 bases, with 19 bases between. This CDR3 has 16 amino acids. The germline V gene has CDR1 SGHRS and CDR2 YFSETQ. The full variable domain, its missing parts supplied by reference TRBV5-1 and TRBJ2-2, is KAGVTQTPRYLIKTRGQQVTLSCSPISGHRSVSWYQQTPGQGLQFLFEYFSETQRNKGNFPGRFSGRQFSNSRSEMNVSTLELGDSALYLCASSLRRGTAPGELFFGEGSRLTVL.

The V call is TRBV5-1, the J call TRBJ1-1; D possibly corresponds to TRBD1 (5 bases). The CDR3 consists of 14 residues. V was shortened by 7 bases and J by 0 bases, with 13 bases between the two germline ends. Germline-derived CDR1 and CDR2 are SGHRS and YFSETQ. CDR3 nucleotide sequence: TGCGCCAGCGCCCTGGGGCCTGTGAACACTGAAGCTTTCTTT. Its translation is CASALGPVNTEAFF.